This T cell receptor beta chain appears in the sequencing data of a study of T cells in women clearing cervical HPV infection. Assay used: immunoSEQ multiplex PCR; TCRdb lists only in-frame clones, some missing. This repertoire includes about 20,000 clones. The receptor's source is a woman aged 18 to 75 with a cervical HPV16 infection that either progressed to CIN3+ or cleared (not recorded which). The sequenced sample was blood buffy coat.

The sequenced part of the CDR3 DNA is TGCAGTGCTAAAGATATAACCTCAACTAATGAAAAG. Translation: CSAKDITSTNEK. The CDR3 in full is CSAKDITSTNEKLFF. V is TRBV20-1 and J is TRBJ2-2; no clear D gene. The read gets to within 3 residues of the CDR3 end, and the germline J gene fills in the rest. This CDR3 region has 15 residues. Germline assignment: CDR1 DFQATT and CDR2 SNEGSKA (reference sequence).